A single sample is the source of the 8 T cell receptor beta chains below, sequenced in a study of shared clonotypes between healthy human individuals. Data came from immunoSEQ multiplex PCR; TCRdb stores just in-frame clones and leaves some out. The data show some 500,000 clones, roughly 95% seen once. The sample taken for sequencing was naive CD4+ T cells sorted from blood. The sample's subset: CD45RA+ positively selected. The source is a woman aged 25-40 years in good health.

The chain recombines TRBV10-3 with TRBJ2-5; D is undetermined. CDR1 is ENHRY, CDR2 SYGVKD, per germline. The CDR3 is 11 residues long. V lost 2 bases to trimming and J lost 11 bases, with 9 bases between them. Here the CDR3 DNA reads TGTGCCATCAGTGAGCGAGCTGAGCAGTACTTC. It is translated as CAISERAEQYF.

The chain uses TRBV18 and TRBJ2-7; 13 bases are a match to TRBD2. This CDR3 is 18 amino acids long. Germline CDR1 reads KGHSH; CDR2 reads LQKENI. Trimming took 6 bases from V and 0 from J; bases not matched to a gene: 11. CDR3 loop: CASSRTSGSSGSSYEQYF. The CDR3 DNA follows: TGTGCCAGCTCTCGGACTAGCGGGAGTAGTGGATCCTCCTACGAGCAGTACTTC.

The chain links TRBV28 to TRBJ1-3; D unclear. The germline V gene has CDR1 MDHEN and CDR2 SYDVKM. The V gene lost 1 base and the J gene lost 0 bases, with 10 bases spanning the gap. CDR3 length: 16 residues. CDR3 region: CASSLFYLSSGNTIYF. CDR3 bases: TGTGCCAGCAGTTTATTTTACTTGAGCTCTGGAAACACCATATATTTT.

This chain connects TRBV27 to TRBJ2-4; possibly TRBD2 for D (6 bases). V shed 3 bases and J shed 3 bases, with 9 bases lying between them. CDR3 size: 14 residues. Looked up from germline, CDR1 is MNHEY and CDR2 is SMNVEV (reference sequence). In nucleotides, the CDR3 is TGTGCCAGCAGTTTTCGGGGGAACAAAAACATTCAGTACTTC. Amino acids: CASSFRGNKNIQYF.

With respect to this clone: Other DNA variants within this sample encode the same CDR3. The rearrangement uses TRBV11-3 and TRBJ2-1; TRBD2 matches 11 bases. The germline CDR1 and CDR2 sequences are SGHNT and YENEEA. The CDR3 extends over 15 amino acids. J gave up 3 bases and V 4 bases, and 2 bases lay outside the gene matches. CDR3 residues: CASSSGTSGYNEQFF. CDR3 in DNA: TGTGCCAGCAGCTCCGGGACTAGCGGCTACAATGAGCAGTTCTTC.

The rearrangement uses TRBV7-6 and TRBJ2-5, with a possible D match to TRBD1 (6 bases). The tail of the sequence fits TRBJ2-7 better, so the J call may be wrong. CDR3 length: 16 residues. Germline CDR1 reads SGHVS; CDR2 reads FNYEAQ. CDR3 sequence reads: CASSSTGFPVLDEQYF. CDR3 coding DNA: TGTGCCAGCAGTTCAACAGGGTTCCCCGTATTGGACGAGCAGTACTTC.

CDR3 sequence reads: CASNYRGTNEKLFF. The CDR3 bases are TGTGCCAGCAATTACAGGGGTACTAATGAAAAACTGTTTTTT. This sequence joins TRBV2 and TRBJ1-4, with 7 bases that match TRBD1. The CDR3 covers 14 residues. J lost 2 bases, V lost 7 bases, and 4 bases had no gene match. CDR1 SNHLY and CDR2 FYNNEI come from the germline V gene. The whole variable domain, remainder taken from reference TRBV2 and TRBJ1-4, is EPEVTQTPSHQVTQMGQEVILRCVPISNHLYFYWYRQILGQKVEFLVSFYNNEISEKSEIFDDQFSVERPDGSNFTLKIRSTKLEDSAMYFCASNYRGTNEKLFFGSGTQLSVL.

Only one count was recorded for this clone. The chain combines TRBV5-4 with TRBJ1-5; tentatively, D is TRBD1 (5 bases). Germline-derived CDR1 and CDR2 are SGHNT and YYREEE (reference sequence). The V and J ends lost 5 bases and 5 bases respectively, with 8 bases between them. The CDR3 runs to 12 residues. CDR3 DNA sequence: TGTGCCAGCAGTCGGGACGATCAGCCCCAGCATTTT. It is translated as CASSRDDQPQHF.